These T cell receptor beta chains were read from a single sample in a study of control samples from healthy donors and cancer patients. Assay used: immunoSEQ multiplex PCR; TCRdb lists only in-frame clones, some missing. The sample contains about 53,000 clones, around 90% of which appear only once. The sequenced material came from PBMCs. The source of these receptors is a man aged 60 to 69 with head and neck cancer. The CDR3 runs from the conserved cysteine through the conserved F or W. A D gene is named only where the DNA matches it firmly. Not every row has a clone size; where given, it reads once, few, many or a size class.

D gene	V gene	clone size	J gene	CDR3 protein	CDR3 DNA
TRBD1	TRBV7-9	.	TRBJ2-1	CASSPTGTVTHNEQFF	TGTGCCAGCAGCCCGACCGGGACAGTGACCCACAATGAGCAGTTCTTC
.	TRBV19	.	TRBJ1-2	CASSTEGARGYTF	TGTGCCAGTAGTACCGAAGGGGCGAGAGGCTACACCTTC
TRBD1	TRBV19	.	TRBJ1-5	CASSPGQGTSDNQPQHF	TGTGCCAGTAGCCCGGGACAGGGTACTTCGGACAATCAGCCCCAGCATTTT
.	TRBV27	few	TRBJ1-2	CASSLSGGYGYTF	TGTGCCAGCAGTTTATCAGGGGGCTATGGCTACACCTTC
.	TRBV19	.	TRBJ1-6	CASSKGGEGSPLHF	TGTGCCAGTAGTAAGGGGGGCGAAGGATCACCCCTCCACTTT
TRBD2	TRBV27	.	TRBJ2-1	CASRRETSLSSYNEQFF	TGTGCCAGCAGAAGAGAGACTAGCCTAAGCTCCTACAATGAGCAGTTCTTC
.	TRBV6-6	.	TRBJ2-7	CASSGFSYEQYF	TGTGCCAGCAGTGGGTTCTCCTACGAGCAGTACTTC
.	TRBV11-2	.	TRBJ1-1	CASSLDRDREAFF	TGTGCCAGCAGCTTAGACAGGGACCGGGAAGCTTTCTTT
.	TRBV2	.	TRBJ2-7	CASSGDAYEQYF	TGTGCCAGCAGTGGAGACGCGTACGAGCAGTACTTC
TRBD1	TRBV6-4	.	TRBJ1-5	CASSPDRVDQPQHF	TGTGCCAGCAGCCCGGACAGGGTAGATCAGCCCCAGCATTTT